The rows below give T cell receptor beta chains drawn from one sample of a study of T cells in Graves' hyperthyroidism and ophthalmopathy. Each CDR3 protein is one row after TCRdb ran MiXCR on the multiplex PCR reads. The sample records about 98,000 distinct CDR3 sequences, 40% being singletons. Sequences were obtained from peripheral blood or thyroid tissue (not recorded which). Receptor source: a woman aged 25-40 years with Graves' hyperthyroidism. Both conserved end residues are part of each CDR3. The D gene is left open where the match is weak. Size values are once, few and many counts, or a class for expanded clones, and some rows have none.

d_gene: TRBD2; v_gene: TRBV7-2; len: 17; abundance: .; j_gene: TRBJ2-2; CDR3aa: CASSRWAGLAVTGELFF; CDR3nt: TGTGCCAGCAGCCGATGGGCGGGACTAGCGGTCACCGGGGAGCTGTTTTTT
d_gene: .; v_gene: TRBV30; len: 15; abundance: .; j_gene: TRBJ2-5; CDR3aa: CAWSEGGSNQETQYF; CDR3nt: TGTGCCTGGAGTGAGGGGGGGTCAAACCAAGAGACCCAGTACTTC
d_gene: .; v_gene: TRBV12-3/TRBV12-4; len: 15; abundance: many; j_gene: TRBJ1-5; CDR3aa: CASSLMPGFNQPQHF; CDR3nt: TGTGCCAGCAGTTTAATGCCAGGCTTCAATCAGCCCCAGCATTTT
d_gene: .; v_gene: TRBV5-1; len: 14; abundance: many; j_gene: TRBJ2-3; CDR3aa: CASSVSGLTDTQYF; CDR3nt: TGCGCCAGCAGTGTTAGCGGTTTAACAGATACGCAGTATTTT
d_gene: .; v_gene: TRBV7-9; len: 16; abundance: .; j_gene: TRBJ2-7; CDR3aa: CASSLVRVGTSYEQYF; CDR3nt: TGTGCCAGCAGCTTAGTCAGGGTTGGAACCTCCTACGAGCAGTACTTC
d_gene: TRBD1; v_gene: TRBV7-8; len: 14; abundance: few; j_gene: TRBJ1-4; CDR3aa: CASSHGTGNEKLFF; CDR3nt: TGTGCCAGCAGCCACGGGACAGGGAATGAAAAACTGTTTTTT
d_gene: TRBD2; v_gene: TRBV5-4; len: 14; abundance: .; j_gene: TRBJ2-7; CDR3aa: CASSSWTSGNGQYF; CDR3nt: TGTGCCAGCAGCTCCTGGACTAGCGGGAATGGGCAGTACTTC
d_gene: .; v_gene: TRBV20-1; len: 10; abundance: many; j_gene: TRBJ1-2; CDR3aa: CSWRDYGYTF; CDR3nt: TGCAGTTGGAGAGACTATGGCTACACCTTC
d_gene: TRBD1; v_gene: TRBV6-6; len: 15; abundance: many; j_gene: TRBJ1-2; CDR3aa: CASSYDRVLNYGYTF; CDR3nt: TGTGCCAGCAGTTACGACAGGGTATTGAACTATGGCTACACCTTC
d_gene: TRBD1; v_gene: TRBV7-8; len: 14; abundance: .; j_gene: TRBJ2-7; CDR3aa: CASSLADRASEQYF; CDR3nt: TGTGCCAGCAGCTTAGCGGACAGGGCTAGCGAGCAGTACTTC
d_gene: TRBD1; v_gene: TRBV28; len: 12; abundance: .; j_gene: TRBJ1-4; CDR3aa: CASRGDRDRAIF; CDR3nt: TGTGCCAGCAGGGGGGACAGGGACAGGGCCATTTTT
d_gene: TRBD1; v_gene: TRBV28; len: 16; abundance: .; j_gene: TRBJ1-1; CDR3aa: CASSLRGQKLNTEASF; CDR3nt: TGTGCCAGCAGTTTAAGGGGACAGAAGCTGAACACTGAAGCTTCCTTT
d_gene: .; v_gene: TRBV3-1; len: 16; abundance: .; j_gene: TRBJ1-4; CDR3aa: CASIPSVGSGYEKLFF; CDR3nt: TGTGCCAGCATCCCCTCCGTTGGGAGTGGTTATGAAAAACTGTTTTTT
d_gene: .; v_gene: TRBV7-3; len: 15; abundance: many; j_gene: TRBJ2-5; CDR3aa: CASSLSTGYKETQYF; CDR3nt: TGTGCCAGCAGCTTAAGTACAGGGTACAAAGAGACCCAGTACTTC